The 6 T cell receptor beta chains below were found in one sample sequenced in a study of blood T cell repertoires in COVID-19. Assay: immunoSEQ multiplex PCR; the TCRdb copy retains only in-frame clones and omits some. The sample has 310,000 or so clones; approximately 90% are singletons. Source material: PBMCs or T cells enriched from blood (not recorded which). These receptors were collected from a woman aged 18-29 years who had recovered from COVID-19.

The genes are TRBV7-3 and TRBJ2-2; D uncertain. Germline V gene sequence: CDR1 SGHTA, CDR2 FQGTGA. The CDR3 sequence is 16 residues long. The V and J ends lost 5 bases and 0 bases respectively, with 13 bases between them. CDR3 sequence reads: CASSATLGSNTGELFF. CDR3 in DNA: TGTGCCAGCAGCGCAACACTGGGCTCGAACACCGGGGAGCTGTTTTTT.

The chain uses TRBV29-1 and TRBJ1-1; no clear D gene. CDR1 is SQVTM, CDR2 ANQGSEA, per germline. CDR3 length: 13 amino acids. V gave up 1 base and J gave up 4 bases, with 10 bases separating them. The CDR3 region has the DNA TGCAGCGTTGAAGCCTTAATCCGCACTGAAGCTTTCTTT. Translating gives CSVEALIRTEAFF. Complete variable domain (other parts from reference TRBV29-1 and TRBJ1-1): SAVISQKPSRDICQRGTSLTIQCQVDSQVTMMFWYRQQPGQSLTLIATANQGSEATYESGFVIDKFPISRPNLTFSTLTVSNMSPEDSSIYLCSVEALIRTEAFFGQGTRLTVV.

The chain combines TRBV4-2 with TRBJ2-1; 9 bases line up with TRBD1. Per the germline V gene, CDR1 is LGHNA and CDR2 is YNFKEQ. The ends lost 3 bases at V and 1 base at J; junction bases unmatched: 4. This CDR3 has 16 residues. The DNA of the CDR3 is TGTGCCAGCAGCCAGGTACAGGGGGCGTCCTACAATGAGCAGTTCTTC. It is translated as CASSQVQGASYNEQFF.

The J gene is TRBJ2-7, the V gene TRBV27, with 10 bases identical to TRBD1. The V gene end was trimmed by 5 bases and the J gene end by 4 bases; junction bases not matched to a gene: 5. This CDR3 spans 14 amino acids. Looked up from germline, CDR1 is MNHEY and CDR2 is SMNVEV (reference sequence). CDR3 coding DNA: TGTGCCAGCAGTCACCGGGACAGGGGATACGAGCAGTACTTC. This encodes CASSHRDRGYEQYF.

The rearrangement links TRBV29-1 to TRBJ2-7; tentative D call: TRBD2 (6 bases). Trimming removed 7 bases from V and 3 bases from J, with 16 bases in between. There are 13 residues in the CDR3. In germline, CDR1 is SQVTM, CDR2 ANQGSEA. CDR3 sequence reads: CSAARDSLYEQYF. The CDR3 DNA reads TGCAGCGCAGCCCGGGACTCGCTCTACGAGCAGTACTTC.

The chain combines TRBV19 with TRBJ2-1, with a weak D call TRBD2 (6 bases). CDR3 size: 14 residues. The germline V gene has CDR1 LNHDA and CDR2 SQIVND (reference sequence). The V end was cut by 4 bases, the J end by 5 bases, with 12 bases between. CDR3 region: CASSRASDHNEQFF. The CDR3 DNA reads TGTGCCAGTAGTAGGGCTAGCGACCACAATGAGCAGTTCTTC. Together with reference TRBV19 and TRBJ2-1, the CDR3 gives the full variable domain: DGGITQSPKYLFRKEGQNVTLSCEQNLNHDAMYWYRQDPGQGLRLIYYSQIVNDFQKGDIAEGYSVSREKKESFPLTVTSAQKNPTAFYLCASSRASDHNEQFFGPGTRLTVL.